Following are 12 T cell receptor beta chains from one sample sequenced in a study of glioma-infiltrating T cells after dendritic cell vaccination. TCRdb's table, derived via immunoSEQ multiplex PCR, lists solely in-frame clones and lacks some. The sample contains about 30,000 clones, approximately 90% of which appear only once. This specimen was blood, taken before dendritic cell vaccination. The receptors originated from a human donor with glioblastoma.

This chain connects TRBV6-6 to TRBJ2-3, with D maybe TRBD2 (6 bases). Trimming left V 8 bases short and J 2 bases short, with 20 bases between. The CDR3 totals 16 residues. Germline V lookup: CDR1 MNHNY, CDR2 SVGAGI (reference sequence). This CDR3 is CASVTGGFRDTDTQYF. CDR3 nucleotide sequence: TGTGCCAGCGTGACTGGGGGGTTTCGGGACACAGATACGCAGTATTTT.

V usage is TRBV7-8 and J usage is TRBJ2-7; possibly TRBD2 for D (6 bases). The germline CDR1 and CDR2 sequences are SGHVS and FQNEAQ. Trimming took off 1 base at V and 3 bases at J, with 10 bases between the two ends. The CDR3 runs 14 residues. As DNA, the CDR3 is TGTGCCAGCAGCTTAGGCGGGGTTGGCTACGAGCAGTACTTC. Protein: CASSLGGVGYEQYF.

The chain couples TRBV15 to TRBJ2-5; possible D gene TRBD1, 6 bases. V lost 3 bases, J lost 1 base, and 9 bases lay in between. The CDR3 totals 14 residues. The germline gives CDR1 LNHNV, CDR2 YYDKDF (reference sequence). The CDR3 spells CATSRGAGQETQYF. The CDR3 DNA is TGTGCCACCAGCAGGGGGGCGGGCCAAGAGACCCAGTACTTC.

The CDR3 protein is CASSHRVGGYTF. The CDR3 nucleotides are TGTGCCAGCAGCCACAGGGTGGGTGGCTACACCTTC. This rearrangement joins TRBV5-6 to TRBJ1-2; D is possibly TRBD1 (6 bases). Germline assignment: CDR1 SGHDT and CDR2 YYEEEE. The V and J ends lost 4 bases and 7 bases respectively, with 11 bases between them. The CDR3 runs to 12 residues. Filled out from reference TRBV5-6 and TRBJ1-2, the complete variable domain reads DAGVTQSPTHLIKTRGQQVTLRCSPKSGHDTVSWYQQALGQGPQFIFQYYEEEERQRGNFPDRFSGHQFPNYSSELNVNALLLGDSALYLCASSHRVGGYTFGSGTRLTVV.

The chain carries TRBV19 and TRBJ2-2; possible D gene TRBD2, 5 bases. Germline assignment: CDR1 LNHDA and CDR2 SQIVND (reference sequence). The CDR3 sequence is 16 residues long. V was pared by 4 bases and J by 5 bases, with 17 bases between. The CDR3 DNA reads TGTGCCAGTAGTAGCCCCGGGAATAGAATAACCGGGGAGCTGTTTTTT. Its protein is CASSSPGNRITGELFF.

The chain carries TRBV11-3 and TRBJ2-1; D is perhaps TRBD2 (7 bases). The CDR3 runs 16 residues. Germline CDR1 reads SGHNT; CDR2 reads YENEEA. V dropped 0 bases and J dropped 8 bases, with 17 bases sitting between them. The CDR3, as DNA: TGTGCCAGCAGCTTAGATGGAGGGGGGGCTACCCATGAGCAGTTCTTC. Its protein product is CASSLDGGGATHEQFF.

The CDR3 reads CASSGGQWEYNEQFF. CDR3 nucleotides: TGTGCCAGCAGTGGGGGACAGTGGGAGTACAATGAGCAGTTCTTC. This chain joins TRBV6-1 and TRBJ2-1, with 7 nucleotides matching TRBD1. V trimming: 4 bases; J trimming: 4 bases; junction bases outside the gene matches: 7. Germline lookup yields CDR1 MNHNS and CDR2 SASEGT. There are 15 residues in the CDR3.

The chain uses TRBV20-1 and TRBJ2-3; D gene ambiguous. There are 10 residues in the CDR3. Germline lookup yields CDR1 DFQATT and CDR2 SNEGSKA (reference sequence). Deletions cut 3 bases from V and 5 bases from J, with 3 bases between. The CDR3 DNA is TGCAGTGCTAGGAGAGATACGCAGTATTTT. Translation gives CSARRDTQYF.

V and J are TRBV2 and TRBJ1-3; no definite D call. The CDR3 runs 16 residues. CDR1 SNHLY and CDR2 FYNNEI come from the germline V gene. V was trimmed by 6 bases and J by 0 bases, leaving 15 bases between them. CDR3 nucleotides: TGTGCCAGCAGCACCGTGACACCAAACTCTGGAAACACCATATATTTT. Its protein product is CASSTVTPNSGNTIYF.

CDR3 region: CASSSQTGTHSGNTIYF. The CDR3 nucleotides are TGTGCCAGCAGCTCCCAGACAGGGACACACTCTGGAAACACCATATATTTT. This chain links TRBV21-1 with TRBJ1-3; TRBD1, as called in the table, went unchecked against the DNA. TRBV21-1 is assigned pseudogene status. CDR3 length: 17 amino acids.

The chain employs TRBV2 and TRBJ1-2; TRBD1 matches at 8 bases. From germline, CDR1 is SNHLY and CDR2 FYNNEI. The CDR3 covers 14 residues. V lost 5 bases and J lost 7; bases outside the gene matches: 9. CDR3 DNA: TGTGCCAGCAGTTATTTGACAGGGGCCGGTGGCTACACCTTC. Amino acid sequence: CASSYLTGAGGYTF.

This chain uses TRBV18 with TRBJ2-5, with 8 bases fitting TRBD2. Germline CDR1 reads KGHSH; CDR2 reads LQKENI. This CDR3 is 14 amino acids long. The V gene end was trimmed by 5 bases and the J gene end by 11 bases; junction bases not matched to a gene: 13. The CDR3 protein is CASSSGTGGEEQYF. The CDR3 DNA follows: TGTGCCAGCTCAAGCGGGACGGGGGGGGAAGAGCAGTACTTC.